The 5 T cell receptor beta chains listed next were all sequenced from one sample in a study of human T cells and chemical hapten exposure. The sample's time point: pre-sensitization, week 0. Indicated treatment: therapeutic diphenylcyclopropenone sensitization with weekly scalp DPC. In TCRdb, the RACE reads were re-called with MiXCR into one record per CDR3 protein. Of 380,000 or so distinct CDR3 sequences listed, 4.5% to 7% are singletons. This sample comprised whole blood, obtained in connection with sensitization to the hapten diphenylcyclopropenone (DPC). The receptors shown here come from a woman aged 18 to 35 with alopecia areata. Some clones in this sample may be carry-over from other donors' samples.

This clonotype was recorded a few times. The chain combines TRBV29-1 with TRBJ1-2; weak D call: TRBD1 (6 bases). The CDR3 runs 15 residues. Between the trimmed V and J ends, which lost 5 bases and 4 bases, there was a span of 20 bases. CDR1 and CDR2 from the germline V gene are SQVTM and ANQGSEA. The CDR3 is CSVPYNRDKSYGYTF. The CDR3, as DNA: TGCAGCGTTCCTTATAACCGGGACAAGTCCTATGGCTACACCTTC.

In this sample, this clonotype turned up a few times. The V call is TRBV10-3, the J call TRBJ2-3, with D possibly matching TRBD2 (6 bases). CDR3 length: 14 residues. In germline, CDR1 is ENHRY, CDR2 SYGVKD. V was shortened by 9 bases and J by 5 bases, with 18 bases between the two germline ends. DNA of the CDR3: TGTGCCATTGCCTTACTAGCTGTGGAAGATACGCAGTATTTT. Translating it yields CAIALLAVEDTQYF.

This clonotype was counted many times. This chain connects TRBV13 to TRBJ2-1; 10 bases match TRBD2. Germline lookup yields CDR1 PRHDT and CDR2 FYEKMQ (reference sequence). This CDR3 spans 15 amino acids. The junction had 7 bases not matched to a gene; V was cut back by 6 bases and J by 5 bases. The CDR3 sequence is CASRHLAGENNEQFF. CDR3 sequence (DNA): TGTGCCAGCAGACATCTAGCGGGGGAAAACAATGAGCAGTTCTTC.

The chain joins TRBV3-1 to TRBJ2-3; D might be TRBD1 (6 bases). The germline CDR1 and CDR2 sequences are LGHDT and YNNKEL (reference sequence). V lost 2 bases to trimming and J lost 5 bases, with 8 bases between them. The length of the CDR3 is 13 residues. CDR3 nucleotide sequence: TGTGCCAGCAGCCAACTAGGGGGAGATACGCAGTATTTT. Translating it yields CASSQLGGDTQYF.

This clonotype was counted ten times or more. The V and J genes are TRBV27 and TRBJ1-2, with 7 bases fitting TRBD1. The V gene end was trimmed by 6 bases and the J gene end by 2 bases; junction bases not matched to a gene: 6. This CDR3 is 14 amino acids long. Germline V CDR1 and CDR2: MNHEY, SMNVEV (reference sequence). The CDR3 reads CASREGAGNYGYTF. In DNA form, the CDR3 reads TGTGCCAGCAGAGAGGGGGCTGGGAACTATGGCTACACCTTC.